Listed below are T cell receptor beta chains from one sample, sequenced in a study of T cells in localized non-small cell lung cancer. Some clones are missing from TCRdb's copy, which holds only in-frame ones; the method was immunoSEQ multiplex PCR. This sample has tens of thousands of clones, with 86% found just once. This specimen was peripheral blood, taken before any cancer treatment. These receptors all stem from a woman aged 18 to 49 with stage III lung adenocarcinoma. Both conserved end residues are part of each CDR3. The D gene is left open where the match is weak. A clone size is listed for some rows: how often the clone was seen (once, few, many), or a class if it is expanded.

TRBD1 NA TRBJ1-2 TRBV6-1 CASIDRGSLRGYTF TGTGCCAGCATCGACAGGGGATCCTTGAGGGGCTACACCTTC
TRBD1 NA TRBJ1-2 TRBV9 CASSPGDSFNGYTF TGTGCCAGCAGCCCAGGGGACAGCTTCAATGGCTACACCTTC
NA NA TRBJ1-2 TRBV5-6 CASRLEGDYGYTF TGTGCCAGCAGATTGGAGGGGGACTATGGCTACACCTTC
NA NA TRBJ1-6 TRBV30 CAWRADFLNSPLHF TGTGCCTGGAGAGCGGACTTTCTCAATTCACCCCTCCACTTT
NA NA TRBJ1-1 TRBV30 CAWSSGRTEAFF TGTGCCTGGAGCAGCGGGCGCACTGAAGCTTTCTTT
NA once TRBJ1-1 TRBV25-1 CASSWDGNTEAFF TGTGCCAGCAGTTGGGACGGGAACACTGAAGCTTTCTTT
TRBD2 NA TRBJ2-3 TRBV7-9 CASSSSSGGPGDTQYF TGTGCCAGCAGCTCTTCTAGCGGGGGGCCGGGAGATACGCAGTATTTT
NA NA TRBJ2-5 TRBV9 CASSGGLGQETQYF TGTGCCAGCAGCGGGGGCTTGGGACAAGAGACCCAGTACTTC
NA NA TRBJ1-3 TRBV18 CASSPQGNSGNTIYF TGTGCCAGCTCACCACAGGGAAACTCTGGAAACACCATATATTTT
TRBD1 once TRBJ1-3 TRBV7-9 CASSFLGQGDGNTIYF TGTGCCAGCAGCTTCCTGGGACAGGGGGATGGAAACACCATATATTTT
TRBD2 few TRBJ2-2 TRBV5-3 CARSLEVAGLSTGELFF TGTGCCAGAAGCTTGGAGGTAGCGGGTCTATCCACCGGGGAGCTGTTTTTT
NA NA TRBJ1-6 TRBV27 CASSWGVSDNSPLHF TGTGCCAGCAGTTGGGGGGTGTCGGATAATTCACCCCTCCACTTT
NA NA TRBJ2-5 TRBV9 CASSVSGRNGETQYF TGTGCCAGCAGCGTCTCCGGGCGGAATGGGGAGACCCAGTACTTC